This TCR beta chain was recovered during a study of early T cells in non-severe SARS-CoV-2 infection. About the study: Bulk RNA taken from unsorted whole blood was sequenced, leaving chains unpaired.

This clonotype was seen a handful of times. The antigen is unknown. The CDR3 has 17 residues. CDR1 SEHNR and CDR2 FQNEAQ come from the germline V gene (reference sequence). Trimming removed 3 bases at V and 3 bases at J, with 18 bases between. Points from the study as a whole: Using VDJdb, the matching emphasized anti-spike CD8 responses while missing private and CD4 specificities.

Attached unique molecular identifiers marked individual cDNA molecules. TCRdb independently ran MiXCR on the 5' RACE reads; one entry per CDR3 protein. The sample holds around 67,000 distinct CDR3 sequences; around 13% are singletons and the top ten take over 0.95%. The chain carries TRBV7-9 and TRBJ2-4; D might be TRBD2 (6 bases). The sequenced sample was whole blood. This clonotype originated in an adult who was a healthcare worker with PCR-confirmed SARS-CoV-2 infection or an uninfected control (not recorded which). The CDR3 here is CASSFSGGASIKNIQYF. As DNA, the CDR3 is TGTGCCAGCAGCTTCTCCGGCGGGGCGAGTATCAAAAACATTCAGTACTTC.